Listed here are 2 T cell receptor beta chains from one sample, sequenced in a study of blood T cell repertoires in COVID-19. Clones were sequenced by immunoSEQ multiplex PCR, and TCRdb holds only the in-frame ones, with some missing. The data show around 180,000 clones, 70% to 85% seen once. Sequencing used PBMCs or T cells enriched from blood (not recorded which). The receptors derive from a middle-aged man who had recovered from COVID-19.

This clone was counted a single time. The chain links TRBV28 to TRBJ1-2, with 7 bases that match TRBD1. Per germline, CDR1 MDHEN and CDR2 SYDVKM. The CDR3 is made up of 16 amino acids. After removal of 6 bases from V and 0 bases from J, the junction contained 10 bases not matched to a gene. CDR3 sequence (DNA): TGTGCCAGCAGCCCCGGGACAGCTTACCCTAACTATGGCTACACCTTC. Translation gives CASSPGTAYPNYGYTF.

The CDR3 region has the DNA TGTGCCAGCCACCAGGGGGGACCGTTGGGCACAGATACGCAGTATTTT. Protein product: CASHQGGPLGTDTQYF. The V and J genes are TRBV6-6 and TRBJ2-3; tentative D call: TRBD1 (7 bases). Germline V lookup: CDR1 MNHNY, CDR2 SVGAGI (reference sequence). V was cut by 8 bases and J by 1 base, with 19 bases left in between. The CDR3 has 16 amino acids.